One sample yielded the 8 T cell receptor beta chains listed below, sequenced in a study of post-analysis software for immune sequencing data. TCR beta cDNA libraries included unique molecular identifiers. TCRdb re-called the PCR reads through MiXCR, storing one row per CDR3 protein. Of 250,000 to 300,000 distinct CDR3 sequences in the sample, just over 35% were seen once. Study-wide results and limits: Included in a set of five TRBV segments more frequent in patients than controls were TRBV5-6, TRBV5-1 and TRBV20-1.

These receptors' antigens are unknown. Input material: blood. The receptors originated from a girl between 10 and 17 years old with multiple sclerosis.

This clonotype was observed at least ten times. The chain joins TRBV20-1 to TRBJ2-1, with TRBD2 matching over 11 bases. The CDR3 sequence is 13 residues long. Germline V gene data show CDR1 as DFQATT and CDR2 as SNEGSKA (reference sequence). The CDR3 here is CSVTSGNHNEQFF. CDR3 DNA: TGCAGCGTGACTAGCGGGAACCACAATGAGCAGTTCTTC.

This clonotype was observed a handful of times. The genes are TRBV18 and TRBJ2-5; 11 nucleotides match TRBD1. Germline trimming cut 3 bases from V and 5 bases from J; bases unmatched to any gene: 8. Germline CDR1 is KGHSH and CDR2 is LQKENI. The CDR3 is made up of 16 amino acids. The chain's CDR3 is CASSPRTGGRGETQYF. As DNA, the CDR3 is TGTGCCAGCTCACCCCGGACAGGGGGCCGTGGGGAGACCCAGTACTTC.

This clonotype was seen a few times. The chain couples TRBV5-1 to TRBJ2-7, with D possibly being TRBD1 (6 bases). Deletions cut 1 base from V and 5 bases from J, with 10 bases between. Germline V lookup: CDR1 SGHRS, CDR2 YFSETQ. The CDR3 totals 13 residues. In DNA form, the CDR3 reads TGCGCCAGCAGCTTGACAGGGAACCACGAGCAGTACTTC. It specifies CASSLTGNHEQYF. Filled out from reference TRBV5-1 and TRBJ2-7, the complete variable domain reads KAGVTQTPRYLIKTRGQQVTLSCSPISGHRSVSWYQQTPGQGLQFLFEYFSETQRNKGNFPGRFSGRQFSNSRSEMNVSTLELGDSALYLCASSLTGNHEQYFGPGTRLTVT.

This clonotype was picked up a small number of times. The CDR3 nucleotides read TGCAGCGTTGGGTCCCCGGGGGCCTCCGGGGAGCTGTTTTTT. Translating it yields CSVGSPGASGELFF. The chain is built from TRBV29-1 and TRBJ2-2; D assignment may be TRBD1 or TRBD2 (6 bases each). Germline assignment: CDR1 SQVTM and CDR2 ANQGSEA. V shed 4 bases and J shed 6 bases, with 15 bases lying between them. The CDR3 runs to 14 residues.

This clonotype has a handful of counts. The V and J genes are TRBV5-1 and TRBJ1-3; D not resolved. Trimming left V 2 bases short and J 0 bases short, with 9 bases between. Germline-derived CDR1 and CDR2 are SGHRS and YFSETQ. There are 15 residues in the CDR3. The CDR3 nucleotides read TGCGCCAGCAGCTTAGGACCCGACTCTGGAAACACCATATATTTT. This encodes CASSLGPDSGNTIYF.

This clonotype was detected only a few times. The rearrangement uses TRBV20-1 and TRBJ2-5, with D tentatively TRBD1 (5 bases). CDR3 length: 13 amino acids. Germline-derived CDR1 and CDR2 are DFQATT and SNEGSKA (reference sequence). Trimming left V 7 bases short and J 1 base short, with 13 bases between. The DNA for the CDR3 is TGCAGTGGAACAAGGACATCCCAAGAGACCCAGTACTTC. Encoded protein: CSGTRTSQETQYF.

This clonotype was recorded many times. J is TRBJ1-1 and V is TRBV29-1; no clear D. This CDR3 region has 13 residues. Germline CDR1 SQVTM, CDR2 ANQGSEA. Trimming removed 4 bases at V and 0 bases at J, with 9 bases between. In DNA form, the CDR3 reads TGCAGCGTTGCAACAAGGATGAACACTGAAGCTTTCTTT. This sequence encodes CSVATRMNTEAFF.

This clonotype was recorded many times. This chain joins TRBV7-3 and TRBJ1-2; a possible D gene is TRBD1 (6 bases). This CDR3 is 14 amino acids long. CDR1 SGHTA and CDR2 FQGTGA come from the germline V gene. Trimming took 5 bases from V and 7 from J, leaving 17 bases between them. The CDR3 bases are TGTGCCAGCAGCGAAACTCAGGGGCGCCGTGGCTACACCTTC. It translates to CASSETQGRRGYTF.